The 8 T cell receptor beta chains in this list originate from one sample, sequenced in a study of cytomegalovirus exposure and HLA in healthy donors. In the PCR, 60 Vbeta and 13 Jbeta primers were used. Clones were sequenced by immunoSEQ multiplex PCR, and TCRdb holds only the in-frame ones, with some missing. This table has fewer than 95,000 clones, 55% to 70% appearing once. The sequencing input was PBMCs. Source of these receptors: a woman aged 50 to 60 in good health and CMV-seropositive.

This clone has only a few counts. V usage is TRBV18 and J usage is TRBJ2-1; 7 nucleotides match TRBD1. The length of the CDR3 is 13 residues. Germline V gene lookup returns CDR1 KGHSH and CDR2 LQKENI. Germline trimming cut 3 bases from V and 8 bases from J; bases unmatched to any gene: 4. CDR3 DNA: TGTGCCAGCTCACCCGACAGGGCTGATGAGCAGTTCTTC. Amino acid sequence: CASSPDRADEQFF.

This rearrangement joins TRBV19 to TRBJ2-7, with D possibly being TRBD1 (6 bases). Trimming shortened V by 8 bases and J by 2 bases, and 19 bases separated the two germline ends. The germline CDR1 and CDR2 sequences are LNHDA and SQIVND (reference sequence). The CDR3 runs 15 residues. This CDR3 reads CASAWGQGPTYEQYF. The DNA of the CDR3 is TGTGCCAGTGCTTGGGGGCAGGGACCGACCTACGAGCAGTACTTC.

This clone was observed once. The chain joins TRBV18 to TRBJ1-1, with D maybe TRBD1 (6 bases). Germline V gives CDR1 KGHSH, CDR2 LQKENI. This CDR3 region has 16 residues. V lost 6 bases and J 0 bases, leaving 17 bases between the germline ends. CDR3 amino acids: CASSFGVGQLNTEAFF. The CDR3 DNA is TGTGCCAGCTCCTTCGGGGTCGGACAGCTGAACACTGAAGCTTTCTTT.

This chain links TRBV11-2 with TRBJ2-1, with 8 bases lining up with TRBD1. The CDR3 has 15 residues. CDR1 and CDR2 from the germline V gene are SGHAT and FQNNGV. J lost 4 bases, V lost 3 bases, and 5 bases had no gene match. In DNA form, the CDR3 reads TGTGCCAGCAGCTTTCCGGGACAGGCGTACAATGAGCAGTTCTTC. Its translation is CASSFPGQAYNEQFF.

V usage is TRBV6-1 and J usage is TRBJ1-1; possible D gene TRBD1, 5 bases. Germline V CDR1 and CDR2: MNHNS, SASEGT. The V end was cut by 3 bases, the J end by 6 bases, with 17 bases between. The CDR3 loop spans 15 amino acids. DNA for the CDR3: TGTGCCAGCAGTGATGTCGCGGCCGGAGGGGCTGAAGCTTTCTTT. This translates into CASSDVAAGGAEAFF.

This clone turned up a few times. V is TRBV7-3 and J is TRBJ2-3; D perhaps matches TRBD2 (9 bases). Germline CDR1 and CDR2: SGHTA and FQGTGA. Between the trimmed V and J ends, which lost 5 bases and 5 bases, there was a span of 20 bases. This CDR3 is 16 amino acids long. CDR3 sequence reads: CASSPGGGGAEDTQYF. In nucleotides, the CDR3 is TGTGCCAGCAGCCCAGGGGGCGGGGGGGCCGAAGATACGCAGTATTTT.

The chain recombines TRBV4-2 with TRBJ2-3; 7 bases map to TRBD1. V shed 5 bases, J shed 1 base, and the junction held 12 bases outside the gene matches. The CDR3 spans 17 residues. Germline V CDR1 and CDR2: LGHNA, YNFKEQ. This chain's CDR3 is CASSSHPGQVGTDTQYF. DNA of the CDR3: TGTGCCAGCAGCTCCCACCCTGGACAGGTCGGCACAGATACGCAGTATTTT.

This chain uses TRBV19 with TRBJ1-5; D is ambiguous. The CDR3 covers 14 residues. V lost 3 bases, J lost 2 bases, and 8 bases lay in between. Germline assignment: CDR1 LNHDA and CDR2 SQIVND (reference sequence). DNA for the CDR3: TGTGCCAGTAGTATCCCCGGTGGCAATCAGCCCCAGCATTTT. This encodes CASSIPGGNQPQHF.